The 11 T cell receptor beta chains given below trace back to one sample, sequenced in a study of blood T cell repertoires in COVID-19 (dated by TCRdb to 2018 to 2021). Receptor libraries were prepared by the immunoSEQ multiplex PCR assay. In TCRdb, the immuneACCESS table is reduced to in-frame sequences with V and J assigned. These tables do not hold every clone; where another copy was compared, an unresolved V gene accounts for under half, and the others remain unexplained. For this sample the table gives about 67,000 clones, of which more than 75% were detected only once. Roughly 5.6% of the sample lies in the top ten. The sequencing sample was made of peripheral blood. The receptor source for this set is a man aged 50-60 years with active COVID-19.

The chain is built from TRBV7-2 and TRBJ1-5; D possibly corresponds to TRBD1 (6 bases). The length of the CDR3 is 13 residues. With 2 bases removed from V and 7 bases from J, the gap between germline ends came to 9 bases. Germline V gives CDR1 SGHTA, CDR2 FQGNSA. In DNA form, the CDR3 reads TGTGCCAGCAGCTTACAGGGGTTCCAGCCCCAGCATTTT. Its protein product is CASSLQGFQPQHF.

The chain uses TRBV4-1 and TRBJ1-2, with D hard to call. CDR1 is MGHRA, CDR2 YSYEKL, per germline. The CDR3 extends over 13 amino acids. Trimming removed 0 bases at V and 7 bases at J, with 9 bases between. The CDR3: CASSQEGRGGYTF. DNA of the CDR3: TGCGCCAGCAGCCAAGAAGGCAGAGGTGGCTACACCTTC.

The chain couples TRBV29-1 to TRBJ2-3, with 9 nucleotides matching TRBD1. V lost 0 bases and J lost 2; bases outside the gene matches: 12. Germline V CDR1 and CDR2: SQVTM, ANQGSEA. The CDR3 extends over 18 amino acids. In DNA, the CDR3 is TGCAGCGTTGAAGATCGGGGGACAGGGATAATTACCACAGATACGCAGTATTTT. The encoded protein is CSVEDRGTGIITTDTQYF.

The chain employs TRBV7-8 and TRBJ2-7; 7 positions agree with TRBD2. Germline V gene data show CDR1 as SGHVS and CDR2 as FQNEAQ. This CDR3 has 13 residues. V lost 1 base and J lost 5; bases outside the gene matches: 2. CDR3 nucleotides: TGTGCCAGCAGCTTAGGACTAGCTAACGAGCAGTACTTC. The encoded protein is CASSLGLANEQYF.

V usage is TRBV6-2 or TRBV6-3 and J usage is TRBJ1-1; D unclear. The CDR3 is 14 residues long. Trimming cost V 6 bases and J 0 bases, with 11 bases left between them. CDR1 is MNHEY and CDR2 is SVGEGT in the germline V gene. CDR3 in amino acids: CASSPGGMNTEAFF. In DNA, the CDR3 is TGTGCCAGCAGCCCGGGAGGGATGAACACTGAAGCTTTCTTT.

CDR3 sequence: CASSLGGGPRLYGYTF. CDR3 bases: TGTGCCAGCAGCTTAGGTGGGGGCCCAAGACTCTATGGCTACACCTTC. The rearrangement joins TRBV5-4 to TRBJ1-2; TRBD1 might be the D (6 bases). Germline loops: CDR1 SGHNT, CDR2 YYREEE (reference sequence). With 2 bases removed from V and 4 bases from J, the gap between germline ends came to 18 bases. CDR3 length equals 16 residues.

The chain uses TRBV29-1 and TRBJ1-1; the D is unclear. From germline, CDR1 is SQVTM and CDR2 ANQGSEA. The ends were cut back, 1 base at V and 3 bases at J, with 9 bases in the middle. This CDR3 spans 13 amino acids. For the CDR3, the DNA is TGCAGCGTTGAAGTAACGAGGGACACTGAAGCTTTCTTT. Translated, it gives CSVEVTRDTEAFF.

The chain employs TRBV30 and TRBJ1-6, with D perhaps TRBD1 (6 bases). Trimming shortened V by 0 bases and J by 10 bases, and 19 bases separated the two germline ends. CDR1 is GTSNPN and CDR2 is SVGIG in the germline V gene (reference sequence). CDR3 length equals 16 residues. The CDR3 DNA follows: TGTGCCTGGAGTGTGACCGCCGGGACAAGTGGGTCACCCCTCCACTTT. This gives the protein CAWSVTAGTSGSPLHF.

The V gene is TRBV5-1, the J gene TRBJ2-7; possible D gene TRBD1, 6 bases. CDR3 length: 13 amino acids. Between the trimmed V and J ends, which lost 0 bases and 3 bases, there was a span of 7 bases. Germline V gene data show CDR1 as SGHRS and CDR2 as YFSETQ. CDR3 amino acids: CASSLVQGYEQYF. The CDR3 nucleotides are TGCGCCAGCAGCTTGGTACAGGGCTACGAGCAGTACTTC.

The V call is TRBV3-1 (or the pseudogene TRBV3-2), the J call TRBJ1-4, with 8 bases matching TRBD1. V was pared by 6 bases and J by 8 bases, with 8 bases of the junction left unmatched. The germline V gene has CDR1 LGHDT and CDR2 YNNKEL (reference sequence). The CDR3 spans 14 residues. The CDR3 region has the DNA TGTGCCAGCAGACACAGGGGGACGGGCGAAAAACTGTTTTTT. Its protein product is CASRHRGTGEKLFF.

This CDR3 reads CASSPGRAPQGGELFF. The CDR3 DNA is TGTGCCAGCAGCCCCGGCCGGGCTCCCCAGGGCGGGGAGCTGTTTTTT. This chain links TRBV11-3 with TRBJ2-2; maybe TRBD1 (5 bases). Trimming removed 5 bases from V and 7 bases from J, with 20 bases in between. Looked up from germline, CDR1 is SGHNT and CDR2 is YENEEA. The CDR3 is made up of 16 amino acids. Together with reference TRBV11-3 and TRBJ2-2, the CDR3 gives the full variable domain: EAGVVQSPRYKIIEKKQPVAFWCNPISGHNTLYWYLQNLGQGPELLIRYENEEAVDDSQLPKDRFSAERLKGVDSTLKIQPAELGDSAVYLCASSPGRAPQGGELFFGEGSRLTVL.